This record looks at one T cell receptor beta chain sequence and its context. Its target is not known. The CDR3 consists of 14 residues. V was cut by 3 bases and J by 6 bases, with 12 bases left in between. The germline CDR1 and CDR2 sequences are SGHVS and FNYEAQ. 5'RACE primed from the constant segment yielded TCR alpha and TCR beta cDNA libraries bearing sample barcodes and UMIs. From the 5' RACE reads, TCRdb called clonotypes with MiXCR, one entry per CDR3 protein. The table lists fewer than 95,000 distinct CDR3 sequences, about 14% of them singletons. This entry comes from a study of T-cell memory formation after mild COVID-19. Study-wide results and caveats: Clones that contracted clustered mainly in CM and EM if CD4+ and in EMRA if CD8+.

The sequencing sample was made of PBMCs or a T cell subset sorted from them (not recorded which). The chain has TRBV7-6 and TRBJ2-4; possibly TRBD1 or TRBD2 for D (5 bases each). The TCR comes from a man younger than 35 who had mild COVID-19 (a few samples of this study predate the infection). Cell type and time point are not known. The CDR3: CASSLGTRGNIQYF. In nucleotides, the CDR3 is TGTGCCAGCAGCTTGGGGACGAGGGGAAACATTCAGTACTTC.